This T cell receptor (beta chain) stems from a study of shared clonotypes between healthy human individuals. This clone was detected only a few times. Only in-frame clones appear in the TCRdb table, and some are missing; sequencing was by immunoSEQ multiplex PCR. The table shows about 1.1 million clones, with roughly 80% occurring only once. The CDR3 consists of 11 residues. Germline V gene lookup returns CDR1 LNHDA and CDR2 SQIVND (reference sequence). Between the trimmed V and J ends, which lost 10 bases and 5 bases, there was a span of 11 bases. The TCR originated in a man aged 18-30 years in good health. Some clones in this sample may be carry-over from other donors' samples. The sequenced material came from memory CD4+ T cells from PBMCs. Described subset: CD45RA-negative fraction. The V call is TRBV19, the J call TRBJ1-1, with D uncertain. Written as DNA, the CDR3 is TGTGCCACTAGCTCCCGGACTGAAGCTTTCTTT. This codes for CATSSRTEAFF.